Listed here are 15 T cell receptor beta chains from one sample, sequenced in a study of T cell responses to AZD1222 COVID-19 vaccine. The protocol was immunoSEQ multiplex PCR, while the TCRdb copy is restricted to in-frame clones and leaves out a portion. The profile shows 100,000 to 150,000 clones, around 85% of them singletons. Source: peripheral blood, taken 28 days after the second AZD1222 dose. Receptors originate from an adult who received the AZD1222 COVID-19 vaccine.

The rearrangement uses TRBV6-1 and TRBJ1-6; 7 nucleotides agree with TRBD1. The V gene's germline CDR1 is MNHNS and CDR2 SASEGT. This CDR3 region has 15 residues. The junction had 6 bases not matched to a gene; V was cut back by 3 bases and J by 7 bases. CDR3 DNA: TGTGCCAGCAGTGACCTGACAGGGACCAATTCACCCCTCCACTTT. Encoded protein: CASSDLTGTNSPLHF.

The V call is TRBV5-1, the J call TRBJ1-6; 7 bases are shared with TRBD1. Trimming cost V 5 bases and J 5 bases; bases outside gene matches: 4. CDR1 and CDR2 from the germline V gene are SGHRS and YFSETQ. CDR3 size: 14 residues. CDR3 bases: TGCGCCAGCAGACAAACAGGGGATAATTCACCCCTCCACTTT. This gives the protein CASRQTGDNSPLHF.

This clone appeared a few times. This chain links TRBV6-5 with TRBJ2-3, with D possibly being TRBD2 (6 bases). Per germline, CDR1 MNHEY and CDR2 SVGAGI. V lost 5 bases and J lost 6, with 6 bases in between. The CDR3 consists of 11 residues. CDR3 in DNA: TGTGCCAGCAGTCGGGGGGATACGCAGTATTTT. It encodes CASSRGDTQYF.

This clone was observed a handful of times. The rearrangement links TRBV5-1 to TRBJ1-6; 7 bases line up with TRBD1. The CDR3 is made up of 14 amino acids. In germline, CDR1 is SGHRS, CDR2 YFSETQ. V gave up 6 bases and J gave up 9 bases; unmatched junction bases: 9. CDR3 nucleotides: TGCGCCAGCAACGAGGGACAGCTTCGTTCACCCCTCCACTTT. Protein: CASNEGQLRSPLHF.

The chain carries TRBV2 and TRBJ1-5, with D possibly being TRBD1 (5 bases). CDR1 is SNHLY, CDR2 FYNNEI, per germline. The CDR3 is 14 residues long. The V end lost 6 bases, the J end lost 2 bases, and 11 bases lay between the germline ends. CDR3 sequence reads: CASRADSGNQPQHF. The CDR3 coding sequence is TGTGCCAGCAGAGCCGACAGCGGCAATCAGCCCCAGCATTTT.

By share of the sample, this clone is medium-sized. The chain joins TRBV28 to TRBJ2-7, with 8 bases fitting TRBD2. Losses at the gene ends were 2 bases for V and 2 bases for J; bases not matched to a gene: 17. From germline, CDR1 is MDHEN and CDR2 SYDVKM. CDR3 length equals 19 residues. The chain's CDR3 is CASSLSTPDTSGLTYEQYF. DNA of the CDR3: TGTGCCAGCAGTTTAAGTACCCCAGATACTAGCGGCTTAACCTACGAGCAGTACTTC. Full variable domain (rest looked up from reference TRBV28 and TRBJ2-7): DVKVTQSSRYLVKRTGEKVFLECVQDMDHENMFWYRQDPGLGLRLIYFSYDVKMKEKGDIPEGYSVSREKKERFSLILESASTNQTSMYLCASSLSTPDTSGLTYEQYFGPGTRLTVT.

The V gene is TRBV24-1, the J gene TRBJ1-1; D remains ambiguous. Germline V gives CDR1 KGHDR, CDR2 SFDVKD. V was clipped by 5 bases and J by 1 base, with 10 bases between them. This CDR3 is built from 14 residues. The DNA for the CDR3 is TGTGCCACCAGTGGGTCGGGGTGGAACACTGAAGCTTTCTTT. Its translation: CATSGSGWNTEAFF.

Judged by abundance, this clone is medium-sized. The V gene is TRBV6-6, the J gene TRBJ2-2; 7 bases fit TRBD1. The V and J ends lost 5 bases and 0 bases, in that order; junction bases with no gene match: 6. The CDR3 is 16 residues long. Germline V gives CDR1 MNHNY, CDR2 SVGAGI (reference sequence). In DNA, the CDR3 is TGTGCCAGCAGTCGATCCGGGACAGCGAACACCGGGGAGCTGTTTTTT. Translated: CASSRSGTANTGELFF.

This clone was seen only once. The rearrangement uses TRBV7-4 and TRBJ1-4; D is unclear. CDR1 is SGHVT, CDR2 SQSDAQ, per germline. The V gene lost 5 bases and the J gene lost 7 bases, with 8 bases spanning the gap. This CDR3 region has 12 residues. The CDR3 coding sequence is TGTGCCAGCAGCCTGAAAGTTGAAAAACTGTTTTTT. This translates into CASSLKVEKLFF. The full variable domain, its missing parts supplied by reference TRBV7-4 and TRBJ1-4, is GAGVSQSPRYKVAKRGRDVALRCDSISGHVTLYWYRQTLGQGSEVLTYSQSDAQRDKSGRPSGRFSAERPERSVSTLKIQRTEQGDSAVYLCASSLKVEKLFFGSGTQLSVL.

Only one count was recorded for this clone. The V gene is TRBV27, the J gene TRBJ1-6; D unresolved. The CDR3 totals 14 residues. Trimming removed 7 bases at V and 9 bases at J, with 16 bases between. CDR1 is MNHEY and CDR2 is SMNVEV in the germline V gene (reference sequence). The CDR3 bases are TGTGCCAGCACTTTCACGGGTAGAAGTTCACCCCTCCACTTT. Translated: CASTFTGRSSPLHF.

J is TRBJ1-6 and V is TRBV28, with D unclear. CDR1 and CDR2 from the germline V gene are MDHEN and SYDVKM. V dropped 4 bases and J dropped 0 bases, with 16 bases sitting between them. The CDR3 is made up of 18 amino acids. The DNA of the CDR3 is TGTGCCAGCAGTTCCGCCGGGGAAATGAGCTCCTATAATTCACCCCTCCACTTT. This encodes CASSSAGEMSSYNSPLHF.

This chain links TRBV6-5 with TRBJ2-5, with D possibly called TRBD1 or TRBD2 (6 bases each). Trimming left V 7 bases short and J 3 bases short, with 15 bases between. Germline V CDR1 and CDR2: MNHEY, SVGAGI. The CDR3 has 14 residues. The CDR3 DNA follows: TGTGCCAGCATAAGGGGGGCACGAGAAGAGACCCAGTACTTC. Translation gives CASIRGAREETQYF.

V usage is TRBV28 and J usage is TRBJ1-5; D not resolved. Per the germline V gene, CDR1 is MDHEN and CDR2 is SYDVKM. V was clipped by 3 bases and J by 3 bases, with 12 bases between them. The CDR3 loop spans 15 amino acids. The CDR3 coding sequence is TGTGCCAGCAGTTTTGCCAGCGGCGTCAATCAGCCCCAGCATTTT. It yields the protein CASSFASGVNQPQHF. The full variable domain, its missing parts supplied by reference TRBV28 and TRBJ1-5, is DVKVTQSSRYLVKRTGEKVFLECVQDMDHENMFWYRQDPGLGLRLIYFSYDVKMKEKGDIPEGYSVSREKKERFSLILESASTNQTSMYLCASSFASGVNQPQHFGDGTRLSIL.

The chain employs TRBV10-3 and TRBJ2-4; a possible D gene is TRBD2 (5 bases). The CDR3 totals 16 residues. Between the trimmed V and J ends, which lost 3 bases and 1 base, there was a span of 13 bases. Germline lookup yields CDR1 ENHRY and CDR2 SYGVKD. The CDR3 coding sequence is TGTGCCATCAGTGAATCGAACACGGGGGCCAAAAACATTCAGTACTTC. Its protein is CAISESNTGAKNIQYF.

The rearrangement uses TRBV5-1 and TRBJ2-5; D remains unclear. The CDR3 contains 15 residues. V was pared by 1 base and J by 5 bases, with 15 bases between. CDR1 is SGHRS, CDR2 YFSETQ, per germline. CDR3 protein: CASSLWALPEETQYF. As DNA, the CDR3 is TGCGCCAGCAGCTTGTGGGCGCTACCCGAGGAGACCCAGTACTTC.